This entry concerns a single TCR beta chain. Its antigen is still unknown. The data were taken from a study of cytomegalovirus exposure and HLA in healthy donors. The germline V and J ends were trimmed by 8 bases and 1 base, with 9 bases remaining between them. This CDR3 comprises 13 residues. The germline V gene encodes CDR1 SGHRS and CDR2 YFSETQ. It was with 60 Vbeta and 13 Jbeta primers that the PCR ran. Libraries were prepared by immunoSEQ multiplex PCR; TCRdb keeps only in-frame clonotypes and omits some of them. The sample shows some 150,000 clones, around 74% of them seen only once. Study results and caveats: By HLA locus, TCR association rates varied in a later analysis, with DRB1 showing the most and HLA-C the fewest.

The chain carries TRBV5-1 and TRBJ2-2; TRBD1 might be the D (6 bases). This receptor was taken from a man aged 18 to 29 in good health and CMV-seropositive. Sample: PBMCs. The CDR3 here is CASTGQNTGELFF. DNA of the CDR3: TGCGCCAGTACGGGACAGAACACCGGGGAGCTGTTTTTT.